This T cell receptor (beta chain) emerged from a study of T-cell memory formation after mild COVID-19. Notes on the study in general: A second wave of clones peaked on day 37, and their SARS-CoV-2 specificity went unconfirmed.

To note about this clonotype: Its antigen is not identified.

The germline V gene encodes CDR1 DFQATT and CDR2 SNEGSKA (reference sequence). V shed 5 bases and J shed 3 bases, with 11 bases lying between them. The CDR3 sequence is 13 residues long. TCRdb re-called the 5' RACE reads with MiXCR, one entry per CDR3 protein. This repertoire shows tens of thousands of distinct CDR3 sequences, around an eighth found once; its top ten account for about 28%. Sequencing was carried out using PBMCs or a T cell subset sorted from them (not recorded which). The receptor's source is an adult woman who had mild COVID-19 (a few samples of this study predate the infection). Cell type and time point are not known. V and J are TRBV20-1 and TRBJ1-5; a weak D match, TRBD1 (5 bases). The DNA of the CDR3 is TGCAGTGCTGACCGGGGCTTCAATCAGCCCCAGCATTTT. As protein: CSADRGFNQPQHF.